The clone carrying this T cell receptor (beta chain) was seen only a few times. Its specificity is unknown. From germline, CDR1 is MNHEY and CDR2 SMNVEV (reference sequence). The CDR3 runs to 15 residues. V was trimmed by 4 bases and J by 0 bases, leaving 10 bases between them. The study reverse transcribed the entire isolated RNA, so it sequenced expressed TCRB transcripts. About 3.9 million reads on average were seen across naive, central memory and regulatory T cell samples. Libraries were prepared by immunoSEQ multiplex PCR; TCRdb keeps only in-frame clonotypes and omits some of them. The table shows hundreds of thousands of clones, with 25% to 35% occurring only once. This sample was included in a study of beta chain features in type 1 diabetes. Study-wide findings and caveats: For TCRB rearrangement, an influence of HLA type remained unresolved here.

The clonotype originates from a man between 18 and 29 years old in good health. Sequencing was carried out using naive CD4+ T cells from blood. V usage is TRBV27 and J usage is TRBJ2-1; perhaps D is TRBD1 or TRBD2 (5 bases each). The DNA of the CDR3 is TGTGCCAGCAGTTGGGACGGACTCTCCTACAATGAGCAGTTCTTC. This codes for CASSWDGLSYNEQFF.